This TCR beta chain emerged from a study of blood T cell repertoires in COVID-19 (TCRdb year 2020). Study-level background: The collaborator samples originated in the United States, Italy and Spain and spanned the acute and convalescent phases of COVID-19. The material from the prospective study consisted of cDNA or gDNA derived from T cells, B-cell-depleted T cells, or PBMCs. Deeply sampled blood TCRbeta repertoires from subjects exposed to, actively infected with, or recovered from COVID-19 were included in the dataset. The repertoires were released in a freely available public database intended as a resource for research on the immune response to SARS-CoV-2. The samples were drawn from the first 160 participants of the ongoing ImmuneRACE study and from more than 1,000 subjects provided by 6 global collaborators. Nearly every sample came with metadata listing a de-identified subject ID, COVID-19 status, age in years and sex. HLA class I and class II types, where available, came from metadata supplied by the sample provider rather than from assay-based typing.

Samples from volunteer blood donors who had recovered from COVID-19 were contributed by a second Seattle source. Whole blood was collected in K2EDTA tubes by collaborating institutions according to the institutions' own protocols. For TCRbeta analysis, collaborators shipped samples as frozen whole blood, isolated PBMCs, or DNA extracted from either of those sample types. A remark on this clone: Its antigen specificity is not known. No much larger clone exists at a distance of one base, and base qualities are not known. The same CDR3 can be traced to other DNA sequences in this sample.

After removal of 0 bases from V and 0 bases from J, the junction retains 0 bases not matched to a gene. The CDR3 sequence holds 16 residues, the cysteine and phenylalanine included. Of all the DNA, just the CDR3 is kept, 48 bases in frame from base 1. As encoded in the germline V gene, CDR1 is SGDLS while CDR2 is YYNGEE. TCRbeta CDR3 regions were amplified from genomic DNA by means of the immunoSEQ Assay, a bias-controlled multiplex PCR. The study's processing was this. Nucleated cell counts per sample were estimated from amplification of reference gene primers within the assay. Sequence reads were collapsed and filtered to measure the absolute abundance of every unique TCRbeta CDR3 rearrangement. Productive Simpson clonality was computed per sample as the square root of Simpson's diversity index over productive rearrangements. In TCRdb, the immuneACCESS table is reduced to in-frame sequences with V and J assigned. These tables do not hold every clone; where another copy was compared, an unresolved V gene accounts for under half, and the others remain unexplained. The DNA was the basis for D and trimming; V, J and clone size are from that table. Here the sample has some 250,000 clones; 70% to 90% occur a single time. The ten largest make up about 0.99% of the sample.

The paper as a whole reports these results and caveats: How much clinical and demographic metadata was included differed by source and by participant, and the metadata was provided uncurated.

The chain links TRBV9 with TRBJ2-3; 11 nucleotides in the junction match TRBD2. Input material: peripheral blood. This clonotype originated in a woman aged 40 to 55 who had recovered from COVID-19. The DNA sequence is as follows: TGTGCCAGCAGCGTAGGGACTAGCGGGAGCACAGATACGCAGTATTTT. Translation gives CASSVGTSGSTDTQYF.